This entry features one T cell receptor (beta chain) sequence. Its antigen is unidentified. There were healthy Caucasian individuals from Russia, aged roughly 6 to 100, serving as donors. Alongside a J-beta primer mix, a sample-barcoded 5' primer served in a second PCR lasting roughly 7 to 11 cycles. Researchers report that each sample yielded at least 2.5 million CDR3-containing paired-end reads. From the 5' RACE reads, TCRdb called clonotypes with MiXCR, one entry per CDR3 protein. In the table there are about 1,800,000 distinct CDR3 sequences, about 30% of which are singletons. This entry comes from a study of blood T cells in healthy people across ages. Study-wide context: Per two T cells, template switching captured roughly one barcoded beta molecule. Whole-study findings and limits: Donor CMV infection status was unknown, possibly confounding age-related changes in expanded clonotypes.

Between the trimmed V and J ends, which lost 7 bases and 0 bases, there was a span of 13 bases. CDR1 and CDR2 (germline): MDHEN, SYDVKM. The CDR3 covers 15 residues. The chain carries TRBV28 and TRBJ2-4; no reliable D call. This sequence originates from a woman in her 30s in good health. Sample: blood. The DNA of the CDR3 is TGTGCCAGCACCACCATAGGGTTAGCCAAAAACATTCAGTACTTC. It translates to CASTTIGLAKNIQYF. Looking up the rest from reference TRBV28 and TRBJ2-4 gives the full variable domain: DVKVTQSSRYLVKRTGEKVFLECVQDMDHENMFWYRQDPGLGLRLIYFSYDVKMKEKGDIPEGYSVSREKKERFSLILESASTNQTSMYLCASTTIGLAKNIQYFGAGTRLSVL.